The T cell receptor (beta chain) described here comes from a study of blood T cell repertoires in COVID-19. Repertoires were generated with immunoSEQ multiplex PCR, while TCRdb's copy carries only in-frame clones and drops some. The sample holds 500,000 or so clones, about 85% seen once. CDR3 length: 13 residues. CDR1 and CDR2 from the germline V gene are MGHRA and YSYEKL. Trimming removed 4 bases at V and 2 bases at J, with 9 bases between. Material for sequencing was PBMCs or T cells enriched from blood (not recorded which). V and J are TRBV4-1 and TRBJ2-7; maybe TRBD2 (6 bases). The sequence derives from a woman aged 18-29 years who had recovered from COVID-19. In DNA form, the CDR3 reads TGCGCCAGCAGCCCCCGGGAGACCTACGAGCAGTACTTC. Translating it yields CASSPRETYEQYF.